This T cell receptor (beta chain) is from a study of CD8 T cells in Susac syndrome. Sequencing of TCR beta, carried out with a high-throughput approach, was applied to CD8+ and CD4+ T cells from the blood. The multiple sclerosis controls were treatment-naive patients, and their relapsing-remitting disease was stable or active. CDR1 is KGHSH, CDR2 LQKENI, per germline. This CDR3 is built from 15 residues. V dropped 0 bases and J dropped 0 bases, with 6 bases sitting between them. This clonotype was picked up one time. cDNA came from about 0.5 to 1 ug RNA primed by random hexamers. An immunoSEQ multiplex PCR generated amplified TCR beta CDR3 products spanning 54 Vbeta and 13 Jbeta. TCRdb ran MiXCR on the immunoSEQ multiplex PCR reads and lists one entry per CDR3 protein. The sample consists of about 400,000 distinct CDR3 sequences, 75% to 90% of them appearing once.

The sequenced sample consisted of CD8+ T cells from PBMCs. The V and J genes are TRBV18 and TRBJ2-1; no clear D. The receptor comes from a human donor with multiple sclerosis. CDR3: CASSPPTGSYNEQFF. The DNA of the CDR3 is TGTGCCAGCTCACCACCGACGGGCTCCTACAATGAGCAGTTCTTC.